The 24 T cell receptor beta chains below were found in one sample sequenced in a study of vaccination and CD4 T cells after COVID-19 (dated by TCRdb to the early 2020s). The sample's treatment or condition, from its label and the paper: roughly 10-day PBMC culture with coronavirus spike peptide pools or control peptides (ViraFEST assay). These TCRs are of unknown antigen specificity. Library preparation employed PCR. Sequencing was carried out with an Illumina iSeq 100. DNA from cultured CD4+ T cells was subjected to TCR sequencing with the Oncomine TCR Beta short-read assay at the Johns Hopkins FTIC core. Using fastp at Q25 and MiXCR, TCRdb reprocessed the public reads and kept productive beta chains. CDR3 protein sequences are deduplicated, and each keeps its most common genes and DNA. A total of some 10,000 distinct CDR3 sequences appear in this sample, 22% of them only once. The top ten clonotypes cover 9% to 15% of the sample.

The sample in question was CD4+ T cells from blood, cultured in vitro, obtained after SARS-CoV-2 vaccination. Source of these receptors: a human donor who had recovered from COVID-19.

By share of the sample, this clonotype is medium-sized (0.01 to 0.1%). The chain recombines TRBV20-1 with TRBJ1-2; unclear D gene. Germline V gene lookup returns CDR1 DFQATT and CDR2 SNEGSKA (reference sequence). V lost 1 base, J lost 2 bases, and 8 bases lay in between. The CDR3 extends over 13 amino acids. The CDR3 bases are TGCAGTGCTAGAGGAAGCCCCAACTATGGCTACACCTTC. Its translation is CSARGSPNYGYTF.

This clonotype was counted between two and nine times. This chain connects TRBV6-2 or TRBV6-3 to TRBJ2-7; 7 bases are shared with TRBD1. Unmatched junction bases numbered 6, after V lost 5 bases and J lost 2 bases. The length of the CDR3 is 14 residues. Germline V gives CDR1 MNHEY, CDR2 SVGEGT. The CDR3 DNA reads TGTGCCAGCAGTGAGGGACAGTTGACCTACGAGCAGTACTTC. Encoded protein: CASSEGQLTYEQYF.

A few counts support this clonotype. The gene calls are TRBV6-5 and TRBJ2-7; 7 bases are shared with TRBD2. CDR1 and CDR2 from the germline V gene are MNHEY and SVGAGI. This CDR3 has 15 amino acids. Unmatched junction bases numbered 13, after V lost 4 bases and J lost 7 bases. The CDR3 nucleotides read TGTGCCAGCAGTTCCGGACTAGGACCGTGGGGAGAGCAGTACTTC. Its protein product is CASSSGLGPWGEQYF.

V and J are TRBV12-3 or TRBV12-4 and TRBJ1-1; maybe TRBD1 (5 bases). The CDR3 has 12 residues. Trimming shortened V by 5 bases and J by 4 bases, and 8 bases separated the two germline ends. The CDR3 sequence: CASSMGGTEAFF. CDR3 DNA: TGTGCCAGCAGTATGGGGGGCACTGAAGCTTTCTTT.

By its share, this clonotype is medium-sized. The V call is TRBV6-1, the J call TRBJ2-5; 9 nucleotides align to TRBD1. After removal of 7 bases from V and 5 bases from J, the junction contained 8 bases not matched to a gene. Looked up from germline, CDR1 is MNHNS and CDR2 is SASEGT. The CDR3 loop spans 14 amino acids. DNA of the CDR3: TGTGCCAGCAACGACAGGGGGTCTGATGAGACCCAGTACTTC. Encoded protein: CASNDRGSDETQYF.

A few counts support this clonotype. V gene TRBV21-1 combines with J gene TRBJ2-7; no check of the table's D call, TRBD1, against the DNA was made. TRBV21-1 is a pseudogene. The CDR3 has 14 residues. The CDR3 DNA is TGTGCCAGCAGCGTCCGGGACAACCCCTACGAGCAGTACTTC. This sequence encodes CASSVRDNPYEQYF.

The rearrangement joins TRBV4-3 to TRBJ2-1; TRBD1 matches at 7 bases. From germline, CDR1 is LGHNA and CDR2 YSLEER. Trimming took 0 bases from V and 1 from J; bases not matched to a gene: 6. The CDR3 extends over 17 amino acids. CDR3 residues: CASSQEQDRMSYNEQFF. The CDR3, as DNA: TGCGCCAGCAGCCAAGAGCAGGACAGGATGTCCTACAATGAGCAGTTCTTC.

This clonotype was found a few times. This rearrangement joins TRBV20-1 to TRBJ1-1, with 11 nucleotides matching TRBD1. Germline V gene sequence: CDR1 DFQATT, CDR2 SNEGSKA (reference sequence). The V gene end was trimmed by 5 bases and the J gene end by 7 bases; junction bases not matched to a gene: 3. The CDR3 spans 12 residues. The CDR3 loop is CSAGQGAVEAFF. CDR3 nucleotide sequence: TGCAGTGCTGGACAGGGGGCGGTTGAAGCTTTCTTT.

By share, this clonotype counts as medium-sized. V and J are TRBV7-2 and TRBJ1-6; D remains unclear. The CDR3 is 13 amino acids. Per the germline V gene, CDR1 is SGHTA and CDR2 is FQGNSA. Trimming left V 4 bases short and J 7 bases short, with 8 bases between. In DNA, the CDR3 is TGTGCCAGCAGCTCCCAATGGAATTCACCCCTCCACTTT. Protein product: CASSSQWNSPLHF.

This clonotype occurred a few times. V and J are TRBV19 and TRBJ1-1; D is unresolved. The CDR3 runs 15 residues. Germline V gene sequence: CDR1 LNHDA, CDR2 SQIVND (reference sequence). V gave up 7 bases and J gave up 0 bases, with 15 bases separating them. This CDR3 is CASTQTGQMNTEAFF. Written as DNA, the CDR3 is TGTGCCAGTACCCAAACCGGGCAGATGAACACTGAAGCTTTCTTT.

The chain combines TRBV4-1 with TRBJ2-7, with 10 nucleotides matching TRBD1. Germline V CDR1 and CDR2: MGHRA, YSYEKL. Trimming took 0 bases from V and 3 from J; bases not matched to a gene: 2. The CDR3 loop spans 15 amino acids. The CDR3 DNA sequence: TGCGCCAGCAGCCAAGACGGGACAGGGGACTACGAGCAGTACTTC. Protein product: CASSQDGTGDYEQYF.

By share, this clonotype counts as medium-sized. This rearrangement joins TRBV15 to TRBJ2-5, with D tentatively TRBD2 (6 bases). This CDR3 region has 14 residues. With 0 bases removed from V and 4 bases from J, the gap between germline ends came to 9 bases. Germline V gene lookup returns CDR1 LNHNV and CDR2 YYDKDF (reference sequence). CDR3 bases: TGTGCCACCAGCAGAGATCGGGGAGGAGAGACCCAGTACTTC. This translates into CATSRDRGGETQYF.

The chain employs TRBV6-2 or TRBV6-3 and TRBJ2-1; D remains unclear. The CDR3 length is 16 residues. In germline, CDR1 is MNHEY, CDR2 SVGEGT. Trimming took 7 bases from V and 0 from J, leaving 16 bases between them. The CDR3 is CASTPRGTSSYNEQFF. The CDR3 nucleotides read TGTGCCAGCACTCCGCGTGGCACGAGCTCCTACAATGAGCAGTTCTTC.

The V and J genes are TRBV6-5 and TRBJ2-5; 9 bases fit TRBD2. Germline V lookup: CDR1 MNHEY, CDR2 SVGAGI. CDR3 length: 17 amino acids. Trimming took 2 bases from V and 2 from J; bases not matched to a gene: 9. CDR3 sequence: CASSYGGLAGRQETQYF. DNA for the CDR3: TGTGCCAGCAGTTACGGGGGGCTAGCGGGAAGACAAGAGACCCAGTACTTC.

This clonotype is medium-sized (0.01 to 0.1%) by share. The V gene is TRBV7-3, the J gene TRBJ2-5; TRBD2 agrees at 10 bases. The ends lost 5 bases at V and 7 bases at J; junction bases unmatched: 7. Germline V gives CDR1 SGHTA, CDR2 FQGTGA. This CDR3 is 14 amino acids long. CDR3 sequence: CASSPGTSVGTQYF. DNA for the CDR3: TGTGCCAGCAGCCCGGGGACTAGCGTTGGGACCCAGTACTTC.

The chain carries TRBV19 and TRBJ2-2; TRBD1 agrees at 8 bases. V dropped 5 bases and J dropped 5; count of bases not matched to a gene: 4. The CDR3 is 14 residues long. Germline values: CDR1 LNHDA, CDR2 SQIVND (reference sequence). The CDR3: CASSAGGRTGELFF. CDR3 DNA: TGTGCCAGTAGTGCAGGGGGCCGGACCGGGGAGCTGTTTTTT.

CDR3 in amino acids: CASSHLPGTSGRSVTYEQYF. CDR3 bases: TGTGCCAGCAGCCACCTACCGGGGACTAGCGGGAGGTCGGTAACCTACGAGCAGTACTTC. This chain uses TRBV4-2 with TRBJ2-7; 15 positions match TRBD2. The germline gives CDR1 LGHNA, CDR2 YNFKEQ. CDR3 length: 20 residues. After removal of 3 bases from V and 2 bases from J, the junction contained 14 bases not matched to a gene.

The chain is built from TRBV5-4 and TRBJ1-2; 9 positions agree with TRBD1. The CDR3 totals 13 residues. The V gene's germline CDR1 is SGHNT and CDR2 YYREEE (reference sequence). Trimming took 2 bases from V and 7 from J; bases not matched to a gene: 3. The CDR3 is CASSLRTGVGYTF. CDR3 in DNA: TGTGCCAGCAGCTTAAGGACAGGGGTTGGCTACACCTTC.

The CDR3 sequence: CASSQDLSSGEEQYF. The CDR3 coding sequence is TGCGCCAGCAGCCAAGATCTGAGTTCGGGTGAAGAGCAGTACTTC. The chain recombines TRBV4-3 with TRBJ2-7; D is uncertain. Trimming removed 0 bases from V and 7 bases from J, with 16 bases in between. Germline V CDR1 and CDR2: LGHNA, YSLEER. CDR3 length: 15 amino acids.

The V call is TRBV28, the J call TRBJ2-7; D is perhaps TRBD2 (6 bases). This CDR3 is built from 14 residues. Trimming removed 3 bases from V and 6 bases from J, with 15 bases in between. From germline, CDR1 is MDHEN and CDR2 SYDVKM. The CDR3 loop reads CASSLAGSPGEQYF. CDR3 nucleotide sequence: TGTGCCAGCAGTTTGGCGGGGTCCCCGGGCGAGCAGTACTTC.

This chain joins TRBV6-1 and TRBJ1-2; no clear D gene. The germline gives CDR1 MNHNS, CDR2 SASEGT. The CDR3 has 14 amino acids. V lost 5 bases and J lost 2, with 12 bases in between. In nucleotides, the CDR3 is TGTGCCAGCAGTCCGGTTCGGGCCAACTATGGCTACACCTTC. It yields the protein CASSPVRANYGYTF.

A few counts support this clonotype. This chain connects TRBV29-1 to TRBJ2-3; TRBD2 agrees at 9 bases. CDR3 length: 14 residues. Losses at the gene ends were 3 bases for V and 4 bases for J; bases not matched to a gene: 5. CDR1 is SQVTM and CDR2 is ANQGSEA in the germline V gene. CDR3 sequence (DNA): TGCAGCGTTGAGGGTAGCGGGAGATCAGATACGCAGTATTTT. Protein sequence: CSVEGSGRSDTQYF.

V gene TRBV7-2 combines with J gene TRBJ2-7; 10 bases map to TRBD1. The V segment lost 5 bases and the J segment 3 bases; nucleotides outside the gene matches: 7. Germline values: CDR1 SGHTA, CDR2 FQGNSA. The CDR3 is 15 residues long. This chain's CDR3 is CASSPPGTGVYEQYF. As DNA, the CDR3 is TGTGCCAGCAGCCCCCCCGGGACAGGGGTCTACGAGCAGTACTTC. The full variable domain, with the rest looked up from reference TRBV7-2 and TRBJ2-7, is GAGVSQSPSNKVTEKGKDVELRCDPISGHTALYWYRQSLGQGLEFLIYFQGNSAPDKSGLPSDRFSAERTGGSVSTLTIQRTQQEDSAVYLCASSPPGTGVYEQYFGPGTRLTVT.

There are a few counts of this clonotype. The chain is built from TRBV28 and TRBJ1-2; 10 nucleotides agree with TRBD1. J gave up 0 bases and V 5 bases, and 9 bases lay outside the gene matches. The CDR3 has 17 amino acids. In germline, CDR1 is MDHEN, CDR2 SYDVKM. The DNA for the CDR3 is TGTGCCAGCAGTCCGGGACAGGGGTTAAAAGCTAACTATGGCTACACCTTC. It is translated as CASSPGQGLKANYGYTF.